Below, one TCR beta chain is given with its context. Running of the assay took place at deep level. Assay: immunoSEQ multiplex PCR; the TCRdb copy retains only in-frame clones and omits some. The data hold fewer than 1.6 million clones, with 98% observed a single time. This sample is drawn from a study of shared clonotypes between healthy human individuals. Study background: A few men and two women, aged 18 to 49, were donors.

This TCR came from a young man in good health. The source material was naive CD4+ T cells sorted from blood. The subset denotes: CD45RA+ positively selected.

CDR3 amino acids: CASSSKLPGTMYNEQFF. DNA for the CDR3: TGTGCCAGCAGCTCCAAACTCCCCGGGACAATGTACAATGAGCAGTTCTTC. This rearrangement joins TRBV7-8 to TRBJ2-1, with D maybe TRBD1 (6 bases). V lost 4 bases to trimming and J lost 4 bases, with 20 bases between them. Germline V gives CDR1 SGHVS, CDR2 FQNEAQ. The CDR3 is 17 amino acids. Together with reference TRBV7-8 and TRBJ2-1, the CDR3 gives the full variable domain: GAGVSQSPRYKVAKRGQDVALRCDPISGHVSLFWYQQALGQGPEFLTYFQNEAQLDKSGLPSDRFFAERPEGSVSTLKIQRTQQEDSAVYLCASSSKLPGTMYNEQFFGPGTRLTVL.